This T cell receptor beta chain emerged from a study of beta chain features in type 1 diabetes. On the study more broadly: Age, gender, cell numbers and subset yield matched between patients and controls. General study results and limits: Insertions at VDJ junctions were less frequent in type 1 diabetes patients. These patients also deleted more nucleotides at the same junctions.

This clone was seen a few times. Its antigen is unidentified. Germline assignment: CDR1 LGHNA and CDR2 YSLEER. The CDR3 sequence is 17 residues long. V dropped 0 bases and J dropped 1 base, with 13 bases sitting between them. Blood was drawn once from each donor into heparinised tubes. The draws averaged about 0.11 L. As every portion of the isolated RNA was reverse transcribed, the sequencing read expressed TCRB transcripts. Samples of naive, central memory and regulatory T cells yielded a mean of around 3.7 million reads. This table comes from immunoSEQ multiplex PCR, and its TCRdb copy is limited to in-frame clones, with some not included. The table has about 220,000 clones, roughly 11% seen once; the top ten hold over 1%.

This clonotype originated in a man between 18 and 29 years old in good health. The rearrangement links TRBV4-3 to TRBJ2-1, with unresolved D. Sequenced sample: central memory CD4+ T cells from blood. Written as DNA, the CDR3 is TGCGCCAGCAGCCAAGATTACGGCGCTGCATCCTACAATGAGCAGTTCTTC. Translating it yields CASSQDYGAASYNEQFF.